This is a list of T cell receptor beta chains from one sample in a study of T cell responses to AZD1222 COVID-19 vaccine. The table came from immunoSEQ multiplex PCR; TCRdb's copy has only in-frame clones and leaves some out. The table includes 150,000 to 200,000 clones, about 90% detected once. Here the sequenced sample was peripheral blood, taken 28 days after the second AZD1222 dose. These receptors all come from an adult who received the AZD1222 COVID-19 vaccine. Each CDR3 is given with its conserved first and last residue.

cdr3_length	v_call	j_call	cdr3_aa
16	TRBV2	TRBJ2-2	CASSEGTGLDTGELFF
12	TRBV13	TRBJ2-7	CASSLGLDEQYF
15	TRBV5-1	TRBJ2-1	CASSLEGQGYNEQFF
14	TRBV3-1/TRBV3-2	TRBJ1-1	CASSQGPGHTEAFF
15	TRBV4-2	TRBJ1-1	CASSQVGGGGTEAFF
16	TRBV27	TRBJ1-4	CASSFIGRGVSEKLFF
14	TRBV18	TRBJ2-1	CASSPLTGSGEQFF
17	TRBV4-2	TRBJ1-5	CASSQDLGQTKDQPQHF
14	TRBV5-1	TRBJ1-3	CASSLTGVGNTIYF
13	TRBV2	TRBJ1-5	CASSGTGNQPQHF
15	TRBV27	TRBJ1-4	CASSSRQGPHEKLFF
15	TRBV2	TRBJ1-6	CASSGPRAGGSPLHF
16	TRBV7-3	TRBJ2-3	CASSSQPGLRTDTQYF
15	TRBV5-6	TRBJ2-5	CASSYMDRLQETQYF
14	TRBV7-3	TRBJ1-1	CASSLTGWGTEAFF
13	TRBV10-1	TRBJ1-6	CASSERANSPLHF
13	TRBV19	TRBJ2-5	CASRGLSQETQYF
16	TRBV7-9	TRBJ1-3	CASSFPGQLSGNTIYF
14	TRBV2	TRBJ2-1	CASSRFSGANEQFF
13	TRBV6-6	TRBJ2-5	CASGTGHQETQYF
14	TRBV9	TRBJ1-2	CASSAGRGNYGYTF
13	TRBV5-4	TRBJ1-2	CASSLASSSGYTF
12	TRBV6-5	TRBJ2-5	CASRDPGETQYF
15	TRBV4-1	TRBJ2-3	CASSRTSGETDTQYF
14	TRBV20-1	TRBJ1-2	CSASLTGLDYGYTF
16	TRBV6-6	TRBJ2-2	CASSYGVPGPSGELFF
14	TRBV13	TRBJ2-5	CASSSDELSETQYF
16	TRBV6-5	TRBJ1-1	CASSSLRQGLNTEAFF
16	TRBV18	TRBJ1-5	CASSPGEGVGNQPQHF
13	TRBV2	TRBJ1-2	CASMGAGNYGYTF
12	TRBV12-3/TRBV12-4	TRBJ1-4	CASTPGDEKLFF
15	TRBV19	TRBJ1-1	CASSMGLAEGTEAFF
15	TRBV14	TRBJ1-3	CASSPRESSGNTIYF
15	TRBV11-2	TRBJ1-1	CASSLGWGEGTEAFF
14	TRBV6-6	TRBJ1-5	CASSRYREGQPQHF
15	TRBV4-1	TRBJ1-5	CASSQVPLVNQPQHF
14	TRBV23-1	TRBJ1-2	CASSQSWDPHGYTF
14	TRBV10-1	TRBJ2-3	CASSEIQDADTQYF
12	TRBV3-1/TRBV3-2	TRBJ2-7	CASSQDQGEQYF
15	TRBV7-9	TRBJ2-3	CASSPPGGFADTQYF
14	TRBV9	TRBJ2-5	CASSAYEQEETQYF
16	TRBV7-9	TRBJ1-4	CASSLSAGPWGEKLFF
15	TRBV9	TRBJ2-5	CASSVRDRVYETQYF
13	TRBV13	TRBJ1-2	CASSLSGDYGYTF
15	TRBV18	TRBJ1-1	CASSRQGGRNTEAFF
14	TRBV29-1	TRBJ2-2	CSVEGLTTSRELFF
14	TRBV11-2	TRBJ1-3	CASSLDHRGNTIYF
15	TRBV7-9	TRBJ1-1	CASSLAGGVLGEAFF
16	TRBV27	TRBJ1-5	CASSLFSTLSEKPQHF
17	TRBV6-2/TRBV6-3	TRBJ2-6	CASSYETGPLGANVLTF
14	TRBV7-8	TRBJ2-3	CASSPSIRVDTQYF
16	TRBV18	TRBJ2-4	CASSPPTGVTKNIQYF
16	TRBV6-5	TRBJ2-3	CASSYGVGGPADTQYF